This T cell receptor (beta chain) came from a study of blood T cell repertoires in COVID-19. Clones were sequenced by immunoSEQ multiplex PCR, and TCRdb holds only the in-frame ones, with some missing. The sample contains 250,000 to 350,000 clones, roughly nine tenths of which appear only once. The material sequenced was peripheral blood. This TCR derives from a woman aged 50 to 60 who had recovered from COVID-19.

CDR3 sequence reads: CASSLGGTASNYGYTF. CDR3 bases: TGCGCCAGCAGCTTGGGAGGGACAGCTTCTAACTATGGCTACACCTTC. This chain links TRBV5-1 with TRBJ1-2; 7 positions agree with TRBD1. The CDR3 runs 16 residues. V lost 0 bases, J lost 0 bases, and 5 bases stayed unmatched. In germline, CDR1 is SGHRS, CDR2 YFSETQ. Variable domain in full (rest from reference TRBV5-1 and TRBJ1-2): KAGVTQTPRYLIKTRGQQVTLSCSPISGHRSVSWYQQTPGQGLQFLFEYFSETQRNKGNFPGRFSGRQFSNSRSEMNVSTLELGDSALYLCASSLGGTASNYGYTFGSGTRLTVV.